This entry concerns a single T cell receptor beta chain. Its matching antigen is unknown. This entry is derived from a study of beta chain features in type 1 diabetes. Notes on the study in general: Moderately but significantly shorter TCRB CDR3s were found in Type 1 diabetes patients in all four CD4+ subsets. It was possible that PCR favored shorter templates, equally so in patients and controls.

The isolated RNA, all of it, was reverse transcribed, so expressed TCRB transcripts were what got sequenced. An average of about 3.5 million reads was obtained for naive, central memory and regulatory T cell samples. Profiled with immunoSEQ multiplex PCR; TCRdb holds only in-frame clones, not every one. The sample lists under 450,000 clones, approximately 14% occurring once. Purity of each sorted population was above 95%. Germline V CDR1 and CDR2: MNHEY, SMNVEV (reference sequence). The CDR3 contains 14 residues. V dropped 5 bases and J dropped 5; count of bases not matched to a gene: 8. Sequenced sample: naive CD4+ T cells from blood. The chain is built from TRBV27 and TRBJ2-7, with 8 bases matching TRBD1. The sequence was obtained from a young man in good health. The CDR3 DNA reads TGTGCCAGCAGTCCCGGGACAGGAGAGAACGAGCAGTACTTC. This gives the protein CASSPGTGENEQYF.